This T cell receptor beta chain comes out of a study of blood T cell repertoires in COVID-19. Study-wide context: Some COVID-19 samples were acute and others convalescent; all came from the United States, Italy and Spain. The cDNA or gDNA used as material had been derived from T cells, B-cell-depleted T cells, or PBMCs.

Authors' processing steps: The authors estimated nucleated cell counts from reference gene primer amplification. Sequencing used immunoSEQ multiplex PCR; TCRdb keeps in-frame clones, though not all of them. Clonal size and the V and J genes are those of that table, whereas D and trimming came from the DNA. Among about 220,000 clones listed, around 80% were seen once. Germline-derived CDR1 and CDR2 are SEHNR and FQNEAQ (reference sequence). The CDR3 covers 19 residues. V gave up 4 bases and J gave up 0 bases; unmatched junction bases: 14. Sequenced: peripheral blood. The TCR comes from a woman between 65 and 79 years old with acute or convalescent COVID-19. The V and J genes are TRBV7-9 and TRBJ2-1; 8 nucleotides align to TRBD2. The CDR3 reads CASSSPRASGLSSYNEQFF. The CDR3 coding sequence is TGTGCCAGCAGCTCCCCCCGGGCTAGCGGGTTAAGCTCCTACAATGAGCAGTTCTTC.